These T cell receptor beta chains were read from a single sample in a study of CD8 T cells in Susac syndrome. TCRdb re-called the immunoSEQ multiplex PCR reads with MiXCR, one entry per CDR3 protein. The sample yields around 100,000 distinct CDR3 sequences, around 96% seen once. The specimen sequenced was CD8+ T cells from PBMCs. These receptor sequences come from a human donor with Susac syndrome. Both conserved end residues are part of each CDR3. A D gene is named only where the DNA matches it firmly. Size is omitted from some rows. Given values are once, few, many or a class for expanded clones.

d_call	clone_size	j_call	v_call	cdr3_aa	cdr3_nt
TRBD2	-	TRBJ2-1	TRBV3-1	CASSQGRGDSYNEQFF	TGTGCCAGCAGCCAGGGGCGGGGGGACTCCTACAATGAGCAGTTCTTC
-	-	TRBJ2-7	TRBV4-1	CASSLRRGESYEQYF	TGCGCCAGCAGCCTCCGCAGGGGTGAATCCTACGAGCAGTACTTC
-	once	TRBJ1-3	TRBV15	CATSRPFRQLSGNTIYF	TGTGCCACCAGCAGACCTTTCCGACAGCTCTCTGGAAACACCATATATTTT
-	-	TRBJ1-2	TRBV13	CASSLQGAYGYTF	TGTGCCAGCAGCTTGCAGGGAGCATATGGCTACACCTTC
-	-	TRBJ2-7	TRBV9	CASSVTTGVYEQYF	TGTGCCAGCAGCGTGACAACAGGAGTCTACGAGCAGTACTTC
TRBD1	-	TRBJ2-1	TRBV2	CASSGWGQFFLNEQFF	TGTGCCAGCTCGGGGTGGGGACAGTTTTTTCTCAATGAGCAGTTCTTC
TRBD1	-	TRBJ1-1	TRBV27	CASRWGQGLNTEAFF	TGTGCCAGCAGGTGGGGACAGGGACTGAACACTGAAGCTTTCTTT
-	-	TRBJ2-3	TRBV11-1	CASSPVAQTHTDTQYF	TGTGCCAGCAGCCCAGTGGCCCAGACCCACACAGATACGCAGTATTTT
-	-	TRBJ2-7	TRBV7-9	CASSFPGSHEQYF	TGTGCCAGCAGCTTCCCAGGGTCCCACGAGCAGTACTTC
TRBD2	once	TRBJ2-7	TRBV15	CATSIGLAGVWYEQYF	TGTGCCACCAGCATAGGACTAGCGGGAGTATGGTACGAGCAGTACTTC
-	-	TRBJ1-5	TRBV20-1	CSARQGRGNQPQHF	TGCAGTGCTAGGCAGGGTCGCGGCAATCAGCCCCAGCATTTT
-	-	TRBJ1-2	TRBV4-1	CASSQTAGSNYGYTF	TGCGCCAGCAGCCAAACGGCGGGGTCCAACTATGGCTACACCTTC
-	once	TRBJ1-4	TRBV20-1	CSARVRAPNEKLFF	TGCAGTGCTAGAGTCCGGGCCCCTAATGAAAAACTGTTTTTT
-	once	TRBJ1-2	TRBV29-1	CSVVDLYGYTF	TGCAGCGTTGTAGATCTCTATGGCTACACCTTC
TRBD1	-	TRBJ2-7	TRBV15	CATSTGTGGPYEQYF	TGTGCCACCAGCACCGGGACAGGGGGGCCCTACGAGCAGTACTTC
TRBD2	-	TRBJ2-7	TRBV2	CASWTSGGYEQYF	TGTGCCAGCTGGACTAGCGGGGGGTACGAGCAGTACTTC
-	-	TRBJ1-1	TRBV19	CASSTRGGEAFF	TGTGCCAGTAGTACCCGAGGAGGAGAAGCTTTCTTT
TRBD2	-	TRBJ2-3	TRBV4-2	CASSQLYRREPDTQYF	TGTGCCAGCAGCCAGCTCTACCGGCGGGAGCCGGATACGCAGTATTTT
-	-	TRBJ2-3	TRBV5-4	CASSLQGSDTQYF	TGTGCCAGCAGCTTACAGGGATCAGATACGCAGTATTTT
TRBD2	-	TRBJ2-1	TRBV4-2	CASSQPLAGGPQNEQFF	TGTGCCAGCAGCCAACCACTAGCGGGGGGGCCACAGAATGAGCAGTTCTTC
-	-	TRBJ1-3	TRBV4-1	CASSPGGGSGNTIYF	TGCGCCAGCAGCCCCGGGGGGGGCAGTGGAAACACCATATATTTT
-	-	TRBJ2-7	TRBV28	CASSFNEQYF	TGTGCCAGCAGTTTTAACGAGCAGTACTTC
TRBD1	-	TRBJ2-3	TRBV13	CASSFRDRGLYTDTQYF	TGTGCCAGCAGCTTCCGGGACAGGGGACTTTACACAGATACGCAGTATTTT
-	-	TRBJ2-2	TRBV20-1	CSARDLPLTGELFF	TGCAGTGCTAGAGATCTGCCTTTAACCGGGGAGCTGTTTTTT
-	-	TRBJ1-5	TRBV2	CASSNTSWGNQPQHF	TGTGCCAGCAGTAACACCTCGTGGGGGAACCAGCCCCAGCATTTT
-	-	TRBJ2-5	TRBV2	CASSELAWRAQYF	TGTGCCAGCAGTGAGCTAGCGTGGAGGGCCCAGTACTTC
TRBD1	-	TRBJ1-4	TRBV23-1	CASRWTGEDEKLFF	TGCGCCAGCAGGTGGACAGGGGAAGATGAAAAACTGTTTTTT
-	-	TRBJ2-4	TRBV19	CASSMSPPAKNIQYF	TGTGCCAGTAGTATGAGTCCTCCAGCCAAAAACATTCAGTACTTC
TRBD1	-	TRBJ2-3	TRBV29-1	CSVDPGQEYTDTQYF	TGCAGCGTTGATCCGGGACAGGAGTACACAGATACGCAGTATTTT
TRBD1	once	TRBJ2-5	TRBV5-1	CASSPDRVGFETQYF	TGCGCCAGCAGCCCGGACAGGGTCGGTTTCGAGACCCAGTACTTC
-	-	TRBJ2-7	TRBV20-1	CSATLRTYEQYF	TGCAGTGCCACTCTCCGAACTTACGAGCAGTACTTC
-	-	TRBJ1-2	TRBV14	CASSQSRWGYTF	TGTGCCAGCAGCCAGAGCAGGTGGGGCTACACCTTC
-	once	TRBJ2-7	TRBV20-1	CSARRTTAHEQYF	TGCAGTGCTAGAAGGACCACCGCCCACGAGCAGTACTTC
-	-	TRBJ2-5	TRBV7-3	CASSLTGTGETQYF	TGTGCCAGCAGCTTAACTGGGACTGGGGAGACCCAGTACTTC
TRBD2	-	TRBJ2-3	TRBV19	CATADWSGRPTDTQYF	TGTGCCACCGCAGACTGGAGCGGGAGGCCCACAGATACGCAGTATTTT
-	-	TRBJ2-2	TRBV15	CATSSFNTGELFF	TGTGCCACCAGCAGCTTTAACACCGGGGAGCTGTTTTTT
-	-	TRBJ2-3	TRBV29-1	CSVHQTSTDTQYF	TGCAGCGTCCACCAGACTAGCACAGATACGCAGTATTTT
-	-	TRBJ1-2	TRBV12-5	CASGLIAGSSNYGYTF	TGTGCTAGTGGTTTGATCGCAGGATCTTCTAACTATGGCTACACCTTC
TRBD2	-	TRBJ2-1	TRBV28	CASKILAGRYNEQFF	TGTGCCAGCAAAATACTAGCGGGAAGGTACAATGAGCAGTTCTTC
-	-	TRBJ1-1	TRBV3-1	CASSQGTNTEAFF	TGTGCCAGCAGCCAAGGGACGAACACTGAAGCTTTCTTT
-	-	TRBJ2-5	TRBV5-4	CASSYQQGVQETQYF	TGTGCCAGCAGCTATCAACAGGGTGTCCAAGAGACCCAGTACTTC
-	-	TRBJ2-5	TRBV4-1	CASSQVLTTETQYF	TGCGCCAGCAGCCAAGTACTTACGACGGAGACCCAGTACTTC
-	once	TRBJ1-1	TRBV29-1	CSVELGDTEAFF	TGCAGCGTTGAATTGGGGGACACTGAAGCTTTCTTT
-	-	TRBJ1-6	TRBV6-5	CASSYQPPPNNSPLHF	TGTGCCAGCAGTTACCAGCCACCCCCTAATAATTCACCCCTCCACTTT
-	-	TRBJ2-7	TRBV5-1	CASSLSWGHTNEQYF	TGCGCCAGCAGCTTAAGCTGGGGGCATACGAACGAGCAGTACTTC
-	once	TRBJ2-1	TRBV29-1	CSGTSIAVISYNEQFF	TGCAGCGGAACTTCGATAGCGGTTATCTCCTACAATGAGCAGTTCTTC
-	-	TRBJ2-1	TRBV2	CASNRGGEVNEQFF	TGTGCCAGCAATAGAGGTGGCGAGGTCAATGAGCAGTTCTTC
-	-	TRBJ2-7	TRBV11-1	CASSLNGKIRGEQYF	TGTGCCAGCAGCTTAAACGGGAAAATACGAGGGGAGCAGTACTTC